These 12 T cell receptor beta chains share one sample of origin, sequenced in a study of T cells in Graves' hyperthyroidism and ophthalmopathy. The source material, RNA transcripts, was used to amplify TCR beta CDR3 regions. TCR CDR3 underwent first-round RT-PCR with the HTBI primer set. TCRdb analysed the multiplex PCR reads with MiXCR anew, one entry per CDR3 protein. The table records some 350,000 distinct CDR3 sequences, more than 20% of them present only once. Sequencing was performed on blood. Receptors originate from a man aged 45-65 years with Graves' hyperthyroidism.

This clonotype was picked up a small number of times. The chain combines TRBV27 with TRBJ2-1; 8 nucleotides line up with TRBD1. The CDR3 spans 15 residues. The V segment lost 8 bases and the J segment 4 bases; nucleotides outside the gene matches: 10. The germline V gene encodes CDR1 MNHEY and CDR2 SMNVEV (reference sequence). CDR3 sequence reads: CASGALGDRYNEQFF. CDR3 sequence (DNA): TGTGCCAGCGGGGCCCTTGGGGACAGGTACAATGAGCAGTTCTTC.

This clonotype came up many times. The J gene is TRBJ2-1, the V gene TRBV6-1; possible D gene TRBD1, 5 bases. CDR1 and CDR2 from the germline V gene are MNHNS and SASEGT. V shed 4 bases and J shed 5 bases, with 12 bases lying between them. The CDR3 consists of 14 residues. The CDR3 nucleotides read TGTGCCAGCAGTGTCCAGGGCTTTAACAATGAGCAGTTCTTC. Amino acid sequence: CASSVQGFNNEQFF.

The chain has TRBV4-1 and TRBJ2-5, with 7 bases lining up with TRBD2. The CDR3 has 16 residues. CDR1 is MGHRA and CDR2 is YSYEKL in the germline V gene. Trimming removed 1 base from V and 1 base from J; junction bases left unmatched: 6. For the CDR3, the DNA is TGCGCCAGCAGCCAAGTGCTAGCGGACGTCCAAGAGACCCAGTACTTC. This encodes CASSQVLADVQETQYF.

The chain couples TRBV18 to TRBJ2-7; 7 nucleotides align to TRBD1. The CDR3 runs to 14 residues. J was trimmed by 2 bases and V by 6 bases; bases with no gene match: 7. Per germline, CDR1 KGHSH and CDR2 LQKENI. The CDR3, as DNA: TGTGCCAGCTCTCAGGGGGACAAAGCCTACGAGCAGTACTTC. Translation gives CASSQGDKAYEQYF.

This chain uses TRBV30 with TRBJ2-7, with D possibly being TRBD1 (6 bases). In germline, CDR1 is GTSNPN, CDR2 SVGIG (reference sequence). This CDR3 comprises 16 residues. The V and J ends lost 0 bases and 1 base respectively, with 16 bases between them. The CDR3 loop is CAWSVLGALGSYEQYF. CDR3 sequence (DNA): TGTGCCTGGAGTGTACTGGGGGCTCTGGGTTCCTACGAGCAGTACTTC.

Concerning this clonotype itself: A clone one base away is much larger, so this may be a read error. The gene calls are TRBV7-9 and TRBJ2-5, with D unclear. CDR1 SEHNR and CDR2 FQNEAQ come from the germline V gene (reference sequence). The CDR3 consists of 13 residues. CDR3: CASSLVSTEIQYF. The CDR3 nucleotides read TGTGCCAGCAGCTTAGTTAGCACGGAGATCCAGTACTTC.

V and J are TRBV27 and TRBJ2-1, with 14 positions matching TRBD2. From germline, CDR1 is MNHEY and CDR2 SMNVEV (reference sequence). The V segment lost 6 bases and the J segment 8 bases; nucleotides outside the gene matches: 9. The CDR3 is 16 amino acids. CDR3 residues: CASSPGLAGEGDEQFF. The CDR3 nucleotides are TGTGCCAGCAGCCCGGGACTAGCGGGAGAGGGGGATGAGCAGTTCTTC.

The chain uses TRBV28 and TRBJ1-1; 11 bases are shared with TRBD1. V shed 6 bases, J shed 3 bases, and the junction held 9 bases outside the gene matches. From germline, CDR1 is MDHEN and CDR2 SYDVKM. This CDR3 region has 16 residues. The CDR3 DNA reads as TGTGCCAGCAGGGAGGACAGGGGGCGAGGGGACACTGAAGCTTTCTTT. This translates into CASREDRGRGDTEAFF.

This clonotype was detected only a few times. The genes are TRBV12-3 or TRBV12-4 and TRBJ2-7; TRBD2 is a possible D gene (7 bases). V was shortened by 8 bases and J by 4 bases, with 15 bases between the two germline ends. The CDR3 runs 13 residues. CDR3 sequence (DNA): TGTGCCAGCCGCGGGGGAGGGGGGTACGAGCAGTACTTC. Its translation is CASRGGGGYEQYF.

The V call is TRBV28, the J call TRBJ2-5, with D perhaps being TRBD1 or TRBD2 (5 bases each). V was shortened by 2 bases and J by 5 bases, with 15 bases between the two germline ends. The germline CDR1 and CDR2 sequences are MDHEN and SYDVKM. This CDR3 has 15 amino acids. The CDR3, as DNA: TGTGCCAGCAGTTTACTGAGGGGCTACGGGGAGACCCAGTACTTC. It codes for CASSLLRGYGETQYF.

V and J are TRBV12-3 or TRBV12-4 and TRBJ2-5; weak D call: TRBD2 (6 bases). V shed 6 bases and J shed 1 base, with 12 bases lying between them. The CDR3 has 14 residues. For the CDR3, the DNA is TGTGCCAGCAGCCGACTGGGGGGCCAAGAGACCCAGTACTTC. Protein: CASSRLGGQETQYF.

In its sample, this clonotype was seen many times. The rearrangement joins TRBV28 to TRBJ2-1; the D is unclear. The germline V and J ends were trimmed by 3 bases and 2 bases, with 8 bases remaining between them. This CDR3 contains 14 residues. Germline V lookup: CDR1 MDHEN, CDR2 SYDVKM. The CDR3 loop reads CASSFYATYNEQFF. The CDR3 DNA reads TGTGCCAGCAGTTTCTACGCAACCTACAATGAGCAGTTCTTC.